The present entry profiles one T cell receptor (beta chain) with its context. This clone occurred a few times. The antigen it recognizes is unknown. Per-base quality was not reported, and no clone a single base away is much larger than it. The data derive from a study of CD4+ T cells in melanoma (dated by TCRdb to the early 2020s). At the level of the whole study: Neoantigen-specific CD4+ T cells in human melanoma were investigated in the study. Overall study outcomes, separate from this receptor: The report described a correlation between neoantigen-specific CD4+ T cells and the function of CD8+ T cells, macrophages and B cells. According to the report, neoantigen-specific CD4+ T cells in melanoma displayed diverse differentiation states.

Patients with melanoma were used as donors. The receptor library was made with the immunoSEQ multiplex PCR assay. This immuneACCESS table, as held by TCRdb, lists in-frame sequences with V and J called but not all clones. Of the missing ones, under half trace to an unresolved V gene in checked studies; the others have no known cause. The sample profile shows a few thousand clones; under 75% of them were found once. The ten top clones hold 22% of the sample. Cut back by 1 base and 3 bases, the V and J ends lie 10 bases apart. The CDR3 runs 14 residues from the cysteine to the phenylalanine. Only the CDR3 part of the read is kept: 42 bases, read in frame from the first base. The germline V gene (reference sequence) gives CDR1 as SEHNR and CDR2 as FQNEAQ.

The chain is assembled from TRBV7-9 and TRBJ2-7; the best D guess is TRBD2, with 6 bases matching. Sequenced: cells from a culture (not recorded whether cultured in vitro). The TCR was taken from a human donor with melanoma. The CDR3 has the sequence CASSLDGGDYEQYF. The bases are TGTGCCAGCAGCTTAGATGGAGGGGACTACGAGCAGTACTTC.